These 25 T cell receptor beta chains originate from one sample sequenced in a study of T cell changes during pregnancy in multiple sclerosis. Assay used: immunoSEQ multiplex PCR; TCRdb lists only in-frame clones, some missing. Of around 70,000 clones listed, approximately 94% are singletons. This sample comprised peripheral blood, obtained in the third trimester of pregnancy. All receptors derive from a female donor with multiple sclerosis, enrolled in a pregnancy study.

This sequence joins TRBV7-9 and TRBJ2-5; the match to TRBD2 covers 11 bases. The CDR3 consists of 14 residues. Germline V gene data show CDR1 as SEHNR and CDR2 as FQNEAQ (reference sequence). V shed 5 bases, J shed 5 bases, and the junction held 4 bases outside the gene matches. This CDR3 reads CASSTSGGGETQYF. For the CDR3, the DNA is TGTGCCAGCAGCACTAGCGGGGGTGGGGAGACCCAGTACTTC.

This chain links TRBV10-3 with TRBJ1-2; 9 bases align to TRBD1. V shed 2 bases and J 8 bases; nucleotides not matched to a gene: 3. This CDR3 is 13 amino acids long. Germline CDR1 is ENHRY and CDR2 is SYGVKD. CDR3: CAISETGGWGYTF. CDR3 nucleotide sequence: TGTGCCATCAGTGAGACAGGGGGCTGGGGCTACACCTTC.

This clone has just one count. The chain uses TRBV19 and TRBJ2-3; 8 bases agree with TRBD1. Germline V lookup: CDR1 LNHDA, CDR2 SQIVND (reference sequence). The CDR3 consists of 15 residues. V trimming: 4 bases; J trimming: 6 bases; junction bases outside the gene matches: 9. The chain's CDR3 is CASSNRQGIADTQYF. The CDR3 bases are TGTGCCAGTAGTAACCGACAGGGGATAGCGGATACGCAGTATTTT.

V and J are TRBV9 and TRBJ2-7; 9 nucleotides match TRBD1. This CDR3 is built from 17 residues. Trimming at V came to 3 bases and at J to 6 bases, leaving 16 bases not matched to a gene. From germline, CDR1 is SGDLS and CDR2 YYNGEE. For the CDR3, the DNA is TGTGCCAGCAGCGGATTATCACCCGGGACAGGGAAGGGCGAGCAGTACTTC. It yields the protein CASSGLSPGTGKGEQYF.

A single count supports this clone. The J gene is TRBJ2-4, the V gene TRBV5-6, with 11 positions matching TRBD2. Trimming at V came to 5 bases and at J to 0 bases, leaving 7 bases not matched to a gene. The CDR3 totals 17 residues. CDR1 SGHDT and CDR2 YYEEEE come from the germline V gene. CDR3 bases: TGTGCCAGCAGACTTACTAGCGGGGGTCTAGCCAAAAACATTCAGTACTTC. Protein sequence: CASRLTSGGLAKNIQYF. Together with reference TRBV5-6 and TRBJ2-4, the CDR3 gives the full variable domain: DAGVTQSPTHLIKTRGQQVTLRCSPKSGHDTVSWYQQALGQGPQFIFQYYEEEERQRGNFPDRFSGHQFPNYSSELNVNALLLGDSALYLCASRLTSGGLAKNIQYFGAGTRLSVL.

The rearrangement links TRBV21-1 to TRBJ2-7; TRBD1 is the table's D call and was not checked against the DNA. TRBV21-1 constitutes a pseudogene. CDR3 length: 17 amino acids. CDR3 amino acids: CASSKGSVRGHGYEQYF. For the CDR3, the DNA is TGTGCCAGCAGCAAAGGGTCAGTCAGGGGGCACGGGTACGAGCAGTACTTC.

This clone came up once. The rearrangement joins TRBV6-6 to TRBJ2-2; D not resolved. Germline V gene sequence: CDR1 MNHNY, CDR2 SVGAGI (reference sequence). Trimming removed 0 bases from V and 4 bases from J, with 12 bases in between. The CDR3 length is 16 residues. The DNA for the CDR3 is TGTGCCAGCAGTTACTCGGTCGTGCCGAGCACCGGGGAGCTGTTTTTT. It translates to CASSYSVVPSTGELFF.

The chain couples TRBV6-5 to TRBJ1-2; D may be TRBD1 (6 bases). CDR1 and CDR2 from the germline V gene are MNHEY and SVGAGI. The V and J ends lost 5 bases and 3 bases respectively, with 13 bases between them. This CDR3 has 14 amino acids. CDR3 protein: CASSKSGGDYGYTF. The CDR3 coding sequence is TGTGCCAGCAGTAAGTCGGGGGGCGACTATGGCTACACCTTC.

The chain uses TRBV4-2 and TRBJ2-1; a weak D match, TRBD1 (6 bases). The germline V and J ends were trimmed by 0 bases and 7 bases, with 10 bases remaining between them. This CDR3 contains 14 residues. Per germline, CDR1 LGHNA and CDR2 YNFKEQ. The DNA of the CDR3 is TGTGCCAGCAGCCAAGAACAGGGAATAAATGAGCAGTTCTTC. Translated, it gives CASSQEQGINEQFF.

Only a few counts were recorded for this clone. The same CDR3 can be traced to other DNA sequences in this sample. The CDR3 spells CASSQTGNTEAFF. CDR3 bases: TGCGCCAGCAGCCAGACAGGGAACACTGAAGCTTTCTTT. The chain couples TRBV4-3 to TRBJ1-1; a possible D gene is TRBD1 (6 bases). Germline V gives CDR1 LGHNA, CDR2 YSLEER. The V end lost 3 bases, the J end lost 1 base, and 6 bases lay between the germline ends. CDR3 size: 13 residues.

This chain joins TRBV18 and TRBJ2-5, with TRBD2 matching 7 bases. The CDR3 is made up of 13 amino acids. V lost 6 bases to trimming and J lost 4 bases; unmatched junction nucleotides: 5. Germline assignment: CDR1 KGHSH and CDR2 LQKENI. CDR3: CASSLGTTETQYF. The CDR3 region has the DNA TGTGCCAGCTCGTTAGGGACTACAGAGACCCAGTACTTC.

The chain's CDR3 is CASSGAGYYEQYF. The CDR3 region has the DNA TGTGCCAGCTCAGGGGCGGGGTACTACGAGCAGTACTTC. This sequence joins TRBV18 and TRBJ2-7; possible D gene TRBD2, 6 bases. The V and J ends lost 5 bases and 3 bases respectively, with 11 bases between them. CDR3 size: 13 residues. Germline-derived CDR1 and CDR2 are KGHSH and LQKENI.

Here the CDR3 DNA reads TGTGCCAGCAGCTCGGACAGGGGAATCGAGACCCAGTACTTC. As protein: CASSSDRGIETQYF. The genes are TRBV5-6 and TRBJ2-5, with TRBD1 identical over 9 bases. J was trimmed by 5 bases and V by 3 bases; bases with no gene match: 5. This CDR3 contains 14 residues. The germline CDR1 and CDR2 sequences are SGHDT and YYEEEE.

The V and J genes are TRBV5-6 and TRBJ1-2, with D perhaps matching TRBD1 (6 bases). Per germline, CDR1 SGHDT and CDR2 YYEEEE. The CDR3 has 14 amino acids. V dropped 2 bases and J dropped 2 bases, with 10 bases sitting between them. The CDR3 DNA follows: TGTGCCAGCAGCTTCCAGGGGACGAACTATGGCTACACCTTC. As protein: CASSFQGTNYGYTF.

Only one count was recorded for this clone. The chain combines TRBV19 with TRBJ2-5; D is uncertain. This CDR3 has 13 amino acids. Germline CDR1 is LNHDA and CDR2 is SQIVND (reference sequence). V lost 3 bases, J lost 0 bases, and 5 bases lay in between. CDR3 sequence (DNA): TGTGCCAGTAGTATCGCGGACCAAGAGACCCAGTACTTC. Translated: CASSIADQETQYF.

The chain couples TRBV19 to TRBJ2-3; D might be TRBD1 (5 bases). V was trimmed by 4 bases and J by 4 bases, leaving 6 bases between them. CDR1 and CDR2 (germline): LNHDA, SQIVND (reference sequence). This CDR3 has 12 residues. CDR3: CASSRGADTQYF. CDR3 sequence (DNA): TGTGCCAGTAGTAGGGGCGCAGATACGCAGTATTTT.

CDR3 DNA: TGTGCCAGCAGCGACGACAGGGCGGGTGAGCAGTTCTTC. Encoded protein: CASSDDRAGEQFF. The gene calls are TRBV5-5 and TRBJ2-1, with 7 bases identical to TRBD1. This CDR3 comprises 13 residues. Unmatched junction bases numbered 7, after V lost 4 bases and J lost 9 bases. The V gene's germline CDR1 is SGHKS and CDR2 YYEKEE (reference sequence).

The chain links TRBV7-2 to TRBJ2-1, with TRBD1 as a possible D gene (5 bases). There are 15 residues in the CDR3. The germline V gene encodes CDR1 SGHTA and CDR2 FQGNSA. V was clipped by 5 bases and J by 7 bases, with 18 bases between them. The CDR3 sequence: CASSRAGKSQNEQFF. The CDR3 DNA reads TGTGCCAGCAGCCGCGCAGGGAAGTCTCAGAATGAGCAGTTCTTC.

This sequence joins TRBV7-2 and TRBJ2-7, with TRBD1 matching over 7 bases. The CDR3 extends over 14 amino acids. J lost 3 bases, V lost 5 bases, and 7 bases had no gene match. Germline loops: CDR1 SGHTA, CDR2 FQGNSA. CDR3 sequence (DNA): TGTGCCAGCAGCACAGGGACAGCAAACTACGAGCAGTACTTC. Protein: CASSTGTANYEQYF.

The chain couples TRBV5-1 to TRBJ2-7; 8 positions agree with TRBD2. After removal of 3 bases from V and 2 bases from J, the junction contained 7 bases not matched to a gene. This CDR3 is built from 15 residues. Looked up from germline, CDR1 is SGHRS and CDR2 is YFSETQ. The CDR3 sequence: CASSSLGGVAYEQYF. The CDR3 region has the DNA TGCGCCAGCAGCTCCCTCGGGGGGGTGGCCTACGAGCAGTACTTC.

The chain couples TRBV18 to TRBJ1-4, with D perhaps TRBD1 (5 bases). Trimming took off 1 base at V and 6 bases at J, with 12 bases between the two ends. The CDR3 is made up of 15 amino acids. Germline assignment: CDR1 KGHSH and CDR2 LQKENI. As DNA, the CDR3 is TGTGCCAGCTCACCACTCGGGCAGGGTGATGAAAAACTGTTTTTT. Encoded protein: CASSPLGQGDEKLFF.

The chain recombines TRBV7-7 with TRBJ2-1; 11 bases align to TRBD2. Germline CDR1 SSHAT, CDR2 FNYEAQ (reference sequence). J was trimmed by 6 bases and V by 0 bases; bases with no gene match: 10. The CDR3 spans 18 residues. CDR3 nucleotides: TGTGCCAGCAGCTTAGCCTCCTTCGGTAGCGGGGGGGCCAATGAGCAGTTCTTC. This codes for CASSLASFGSGGANEQFF.

This chain uses TRBV7-2 with TRBJ1-1; 9 nucleotides match TRBD1. Germline V CDR1 and CDR2: SGHTA, FQGNSA. With V trimmed by 5 bases and J by 3 bases, 13 bases remained unmatched. The CDR3 loop spans 17 amino acids. As DNA, the CDR3 is TGTGCCAGCAGCCCTGAGGGACAGGGATTTAGATACACTGAAGCTTTCTTT. Its protein is CASSPEGQGFRYTEAFF.

The chain links TRBV30 to TRBJ1-2, with D unclear. Germline V gene data show CDR1 as GTSNPN and CDR2 as SVGIG (reference sequence). There are 8 residues in the CDR3. This chain's CDR3 is CVIDGYTF. In DNA, the CDR3 is TGTGTAATCGATGGCTACACCTTC.

This chain's CDR3 is CASSLRGADEKLFF. As DNA, the CDR3 is TGTGCCAGCAGCCTCCGGGGGGCTGATGAAAAACTGTTTTTT. The chain is built from TRBV7-2 and TRBJ1-4; D is perhaps TRBD1 (6 bases). V lost 5 bases, J lost 6 bases, and 13 bases lay in between. CDR3 length: 14 amino acids. Per the germline V gene, CDR1 is SGHTA and CDR2 is FQGNSA.